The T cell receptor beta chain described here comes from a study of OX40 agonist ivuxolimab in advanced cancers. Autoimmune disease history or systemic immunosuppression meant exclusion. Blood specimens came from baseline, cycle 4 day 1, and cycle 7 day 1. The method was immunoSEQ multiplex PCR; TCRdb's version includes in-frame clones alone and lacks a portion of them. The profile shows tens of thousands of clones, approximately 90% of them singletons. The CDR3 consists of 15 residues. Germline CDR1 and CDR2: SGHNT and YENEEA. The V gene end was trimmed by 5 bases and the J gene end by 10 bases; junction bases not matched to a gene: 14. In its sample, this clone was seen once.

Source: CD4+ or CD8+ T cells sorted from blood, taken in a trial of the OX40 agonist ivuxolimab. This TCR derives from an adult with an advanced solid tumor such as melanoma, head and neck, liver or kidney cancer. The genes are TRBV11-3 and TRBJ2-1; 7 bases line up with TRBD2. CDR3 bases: TGTGCCAGCAGCACGTTTACTCGCGGGAGAGACGAGCAGTTCTTC. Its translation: CASSTFTRGRDEQFF.